The entry below gives a single T cell receptor (beta chain) sequence along with its context. Produced via immunoSEQ multiplex PCR; TCRdb's table is partial and in-frame only. The sample lists about 83,000 clones; about 86% were seen once. The V segment lost 4 bases and the J segment 4 bases; nucleotides outside the gene matches: 6. Germline-derived CDR1 and CDR2 are SGHAT and FQNNGV. The CDR3 length is 15 residues. The sample originates from a study of blood T cell repertoires in COVID-19. Background on the study: Samples of COVID-19 (acute and convalescent) were obtained from the United States, Italy and Spain.

The gene calls are TRBV11-2 and TRBJ2-1, with 8 bases aligning to TRBD2. Sequenced input: peripheral blood. The sequence was obtained from a woman older than 75 in a cohort sampled during active or convalescent COVID-19. As DNA, the CDR3 is TGTGCCAGCAGCTCCCTTGAGCGGGGGTACAATGAGCAGTTCTTC. Its translation: CASSSLERGYNEQFF. Variable domain in full (rest from reference TRBV11-2 and TRBJ2-1): EAGVAQSPRYKIIEKRQSVAFWCNPISGHATLYWYQQILGQGPKLLIQFQNNGVVDDSQLPKDRFSAERLKGVDSTLKIQPAKLEDSAVYLCASSSLERGYNEQFFGPGTRLTVL.